This T cell receptor (beta chain) was captured by sequencing in a study of T cells in Graves' hyperthyroidism and ophthalmopathy. This clonotype was counted ten times or more. Its antigen remains unidentified. Notes on the study in general: Most thyroid clonotypes expanded above 0.001 were also detected in blood. Before onset, by a median of approximately 6.8 months, the model predicted ophthalmopathy.

The V gene lost 3 bases and the J gene lost 4 bases, with 6 bases spanning the gap. CDR3 length: 11 residues. Germline lookup yields CDR1 DFQATT and CDR2 SNEGSKA (reference sequence). The investigators amplified TCR beta CDR3 regions from RNA transcripts. Using the HTBI primer set, a first-round RT-PCR was run on the TCR CDR3. One entry per CDR3 protein, called by TCRdb with MiXCR from the multiplex PCR reads. Among approximately 400,000 distinct CDR3 sequences listed, approximately 14% were seen once. The chain employs TRBV20-1 and TRBJ1-2; D is uncertain. Sequenced: blood. This TCR was sampled from a woman aged 18-29 years with Graves' hyperthyroidism. The CDR3 spells CSASGLYGYTF. CDR3 nucleotide sequence: TGCAGTGCTAGTGGACTCTATGGCTACACCTTC.